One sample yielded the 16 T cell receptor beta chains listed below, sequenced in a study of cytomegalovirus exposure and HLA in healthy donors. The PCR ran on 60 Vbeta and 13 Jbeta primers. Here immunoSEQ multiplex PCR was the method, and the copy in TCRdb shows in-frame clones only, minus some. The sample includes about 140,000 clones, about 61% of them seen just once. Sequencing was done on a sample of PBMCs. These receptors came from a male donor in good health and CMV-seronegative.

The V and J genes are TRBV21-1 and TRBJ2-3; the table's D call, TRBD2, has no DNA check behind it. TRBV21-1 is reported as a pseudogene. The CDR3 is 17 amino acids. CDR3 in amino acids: CASSKEARGSSTDTQYF. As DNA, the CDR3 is TGTGCCAGCAGCAAAGAGGCGCGGGGGTCTAGCACAGATACGCAGTATTTT.

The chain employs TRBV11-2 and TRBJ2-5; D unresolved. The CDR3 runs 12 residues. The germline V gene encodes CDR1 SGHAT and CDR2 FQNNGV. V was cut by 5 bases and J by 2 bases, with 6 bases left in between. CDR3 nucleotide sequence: TGTGCCAGCAGCCCCCAACAAGAGACCCAGTACTTC. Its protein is CASSPQQETQYF.

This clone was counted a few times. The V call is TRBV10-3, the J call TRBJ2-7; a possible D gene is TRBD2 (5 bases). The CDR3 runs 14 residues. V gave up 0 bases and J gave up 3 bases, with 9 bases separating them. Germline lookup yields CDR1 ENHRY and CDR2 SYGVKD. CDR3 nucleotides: TGTGCCATCAGTGAGTCGGGAAGCGGCTACGAGCAGTACTTC. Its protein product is CAISESGSGYEQYF.

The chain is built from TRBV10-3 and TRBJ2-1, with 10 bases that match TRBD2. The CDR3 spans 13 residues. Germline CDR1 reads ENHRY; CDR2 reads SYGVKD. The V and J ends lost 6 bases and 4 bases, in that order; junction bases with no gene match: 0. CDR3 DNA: TGTGCCATCAGGACTAGCGGGTACAATGAGCAGTTCTTC. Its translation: CAIRTSGYNEQFF.

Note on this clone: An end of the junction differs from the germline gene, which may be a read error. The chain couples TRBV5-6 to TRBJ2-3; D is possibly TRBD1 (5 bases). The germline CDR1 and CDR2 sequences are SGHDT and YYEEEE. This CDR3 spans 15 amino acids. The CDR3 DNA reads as TGTACCAGCAGCTTGCAGGGTTTGTCTCCGAATACGCAGTATTTT. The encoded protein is CTSSLQGLSPNTQYF.

The CDR3 loop reads CASSPLLAGVYNEQFF. The CDR3 region has the DNA TGCGCCAGCAGCCCCCTACTAGCGGGGGTTTACAATGAGCAGTTCTTC. The chain joins TRBV5-1 to TRBJ2-1; 11 nucleotides agree with TRBD2. This CDR3 has 16 amino acids. The V gene end was trimmed by 4 bases and the J gene end by 4 bases; junction bases not matched to a gene: 7. The germline CDR1 and CDR2 sequences are SGHRS and YFSETQ.

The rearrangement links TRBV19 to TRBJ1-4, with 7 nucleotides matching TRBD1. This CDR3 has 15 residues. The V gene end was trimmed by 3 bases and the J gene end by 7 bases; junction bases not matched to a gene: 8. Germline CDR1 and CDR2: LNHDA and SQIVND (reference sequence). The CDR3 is CASSMAQGNAEKLFF. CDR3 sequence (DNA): TGTGCCAGTAGTATGGCACAGGGGAACGCTGAAAAACTGTTTTTT.

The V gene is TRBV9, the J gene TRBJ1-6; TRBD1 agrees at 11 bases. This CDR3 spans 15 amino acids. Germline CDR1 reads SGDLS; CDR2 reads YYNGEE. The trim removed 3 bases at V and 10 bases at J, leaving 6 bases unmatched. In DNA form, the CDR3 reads TGTGCCAGCAGCGAGGACAGGGGGCTGGAATCACCCCTCCACTTT. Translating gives CASSEDRGLESPLHF. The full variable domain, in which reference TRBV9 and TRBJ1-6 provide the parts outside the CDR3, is DSGVTQTPKHLITATGQRVTLRCSPRSGDLSVYWYQQSLDQGLQFLIQYYNGEERAKGNILERFSAQQFPDLHSELNLSSLELGDSALYFCASSEDRGLESPLHFGNGTRLTVT.

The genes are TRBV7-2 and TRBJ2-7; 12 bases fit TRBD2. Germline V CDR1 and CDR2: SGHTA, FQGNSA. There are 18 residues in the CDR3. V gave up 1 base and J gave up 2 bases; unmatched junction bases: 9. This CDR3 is CASSLVASGGALAYEQYF. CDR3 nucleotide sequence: TGTGCCAGCAGCTTAGTTGCTAGCGGGGGGGCCTTAGCCTACGAGCAGTACTTC.

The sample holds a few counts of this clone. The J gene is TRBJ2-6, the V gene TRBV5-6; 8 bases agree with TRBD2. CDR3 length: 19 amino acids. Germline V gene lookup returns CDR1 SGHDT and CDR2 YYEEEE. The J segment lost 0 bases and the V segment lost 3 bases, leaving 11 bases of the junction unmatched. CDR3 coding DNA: TGTGCCAGCAGCTCCCCTTTGAGCGGGGGTACCTCTGGGGCCAACGTCCTGACTTTC. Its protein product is CASSSPLSGGTSGANVLTF.

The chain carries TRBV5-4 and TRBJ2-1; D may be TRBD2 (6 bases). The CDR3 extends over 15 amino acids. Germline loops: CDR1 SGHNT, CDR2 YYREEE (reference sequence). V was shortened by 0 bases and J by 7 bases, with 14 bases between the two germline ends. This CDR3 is CASSLVGGGSNEQFF. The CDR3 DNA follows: TGTGCCAGCAGCTTGGTGGGAGGAGGGTCGAATGAGCAGTTCTTC.

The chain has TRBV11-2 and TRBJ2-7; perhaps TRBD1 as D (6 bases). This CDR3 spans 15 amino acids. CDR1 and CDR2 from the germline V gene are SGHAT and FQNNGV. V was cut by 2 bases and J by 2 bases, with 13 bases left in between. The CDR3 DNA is TGTGCCAGCAGCTTAACGGACAGCGGAGCCTACGAGCAGTACTTC. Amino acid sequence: CASSLTDSGAYEQYF.

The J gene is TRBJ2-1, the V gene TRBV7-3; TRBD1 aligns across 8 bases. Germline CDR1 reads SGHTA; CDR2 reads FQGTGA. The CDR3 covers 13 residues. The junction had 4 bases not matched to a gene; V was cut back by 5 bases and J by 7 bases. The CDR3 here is CASSVQGGNEQFF. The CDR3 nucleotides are TGTGCCAGCAGCGTACAGGGGGGTAATGAGCAGTTCTTC.

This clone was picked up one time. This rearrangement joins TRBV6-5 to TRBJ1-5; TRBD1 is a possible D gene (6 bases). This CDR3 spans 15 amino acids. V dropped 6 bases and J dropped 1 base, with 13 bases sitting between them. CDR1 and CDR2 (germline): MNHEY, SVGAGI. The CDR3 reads CASSPYTGSNQPQHF. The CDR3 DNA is TGTGCCAGCAGCCCCTACACAGGGAGCAATCAGCCCCAGCATTTT.

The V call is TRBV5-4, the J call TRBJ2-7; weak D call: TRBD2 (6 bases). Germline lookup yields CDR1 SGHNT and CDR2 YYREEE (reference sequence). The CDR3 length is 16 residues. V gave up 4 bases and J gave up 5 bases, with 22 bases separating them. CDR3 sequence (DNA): TGTGCCAGCAGCCCCGGGGGTTCAGGTTCTATCCACGAGCAGTACTTC. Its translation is CASSPGGSGSIHEQYF.

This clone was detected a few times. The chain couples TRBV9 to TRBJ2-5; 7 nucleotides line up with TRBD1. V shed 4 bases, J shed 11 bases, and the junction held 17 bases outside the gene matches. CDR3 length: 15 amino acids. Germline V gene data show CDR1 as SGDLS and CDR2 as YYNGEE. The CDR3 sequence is CASSPGTEGRQEQYF. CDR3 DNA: TGTGCCAGCAGCCCAGGGACAGAGGGTCGTCAAGAGCAGTACTTC.